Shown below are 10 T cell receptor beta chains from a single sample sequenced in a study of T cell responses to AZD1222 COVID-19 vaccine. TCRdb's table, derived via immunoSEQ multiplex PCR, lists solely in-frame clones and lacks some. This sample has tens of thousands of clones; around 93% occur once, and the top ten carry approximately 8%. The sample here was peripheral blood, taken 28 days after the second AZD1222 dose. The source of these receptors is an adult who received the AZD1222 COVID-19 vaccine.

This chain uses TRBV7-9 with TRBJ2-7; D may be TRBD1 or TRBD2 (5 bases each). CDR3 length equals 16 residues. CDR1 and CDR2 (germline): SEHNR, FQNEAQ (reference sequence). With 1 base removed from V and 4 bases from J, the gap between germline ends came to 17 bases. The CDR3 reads CASSLGGVGILYEQYF. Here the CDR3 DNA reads TGTGCCAGCAGCTTAGGAGGGGTTGGAATCCTTTACGAGCAGTACTTC.

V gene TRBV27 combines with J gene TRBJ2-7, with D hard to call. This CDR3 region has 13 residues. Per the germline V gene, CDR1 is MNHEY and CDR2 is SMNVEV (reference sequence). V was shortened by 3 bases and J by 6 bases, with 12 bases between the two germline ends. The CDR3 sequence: CASSFAIPGEQYF. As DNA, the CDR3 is TGTGCCAGCAGTTTTGCCATCCCCGGCGAGCAGTACTTC.

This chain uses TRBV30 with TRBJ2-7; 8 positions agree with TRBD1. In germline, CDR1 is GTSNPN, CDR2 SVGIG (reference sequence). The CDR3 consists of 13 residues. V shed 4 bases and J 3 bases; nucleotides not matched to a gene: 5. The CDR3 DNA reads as TGTGCCTGGACCCGGACAGGGTACTACGAGCAGTACTTC. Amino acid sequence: CAWTRTGYYEQYF.

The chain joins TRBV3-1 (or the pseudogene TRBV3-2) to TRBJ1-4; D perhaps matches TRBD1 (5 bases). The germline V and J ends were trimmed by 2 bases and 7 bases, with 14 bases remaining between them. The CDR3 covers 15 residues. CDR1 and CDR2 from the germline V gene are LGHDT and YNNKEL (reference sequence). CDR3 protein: CASSQIGAASEKLFF. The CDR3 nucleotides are TGTGCCAGCAGCCAAATAGGGGCTGCTAGTGAAAAACTGTTTTTT.

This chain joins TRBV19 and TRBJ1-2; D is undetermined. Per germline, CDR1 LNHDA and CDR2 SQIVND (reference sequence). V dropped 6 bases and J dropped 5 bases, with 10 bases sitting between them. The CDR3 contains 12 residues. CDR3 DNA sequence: TGTGCCAGTAGCTTCAGCTTATATGGCTACACCTTC. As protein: CASSFSLYGYTF.

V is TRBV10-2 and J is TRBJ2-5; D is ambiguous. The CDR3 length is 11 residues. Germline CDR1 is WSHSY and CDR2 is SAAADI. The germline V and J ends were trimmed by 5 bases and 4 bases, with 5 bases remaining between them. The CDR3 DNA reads TGCGCCAGCAGTAGGACAGAGACCCAGTACTTC. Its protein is CASSRTETQYF.

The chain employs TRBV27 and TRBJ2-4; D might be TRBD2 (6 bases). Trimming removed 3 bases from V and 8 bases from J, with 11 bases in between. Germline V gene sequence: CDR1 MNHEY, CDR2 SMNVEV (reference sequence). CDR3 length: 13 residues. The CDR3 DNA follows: TGTGCCAGCAGTTTGAGGCCGGGGGACATTCAGTACTTC. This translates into CASSLRPGDIQYF.

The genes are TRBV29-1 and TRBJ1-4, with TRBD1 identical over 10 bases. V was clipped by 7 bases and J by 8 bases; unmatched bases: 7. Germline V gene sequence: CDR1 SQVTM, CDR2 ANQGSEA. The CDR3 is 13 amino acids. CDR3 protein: CSARGTGVEKLFF. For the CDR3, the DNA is TGCAGCGCTAGAGGGACAGGGGTAGAAAAACTGTTTTTT.

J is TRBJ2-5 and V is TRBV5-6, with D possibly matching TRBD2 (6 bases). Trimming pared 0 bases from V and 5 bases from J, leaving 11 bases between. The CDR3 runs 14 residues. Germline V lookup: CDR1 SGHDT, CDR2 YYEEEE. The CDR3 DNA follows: TGTGCCAGCAGCTTGGCCGGCGGGAAGGAGACCCAGTACTTC. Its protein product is CASSLAGGKETQYF.

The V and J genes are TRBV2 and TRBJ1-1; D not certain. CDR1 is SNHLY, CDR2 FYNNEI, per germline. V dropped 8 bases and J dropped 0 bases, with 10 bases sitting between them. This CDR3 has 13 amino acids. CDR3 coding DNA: TGTGCCAGCCCCGGGCTAGTGAACACTGAAGCTTTCTTT. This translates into CASPGLVNTEAFF.